The subject of this entry is one TCR beta chain. The data originate from a study of blood T cell repertoires in COVID-19. In the study overall: The origin of the acute and convalescent COVID-19 samples was the United States, Italy and Spain. Sample material is recorded as cDNA or gDNA derived from T cells, B-cell-depleted T cells, or PBMCs.

There are 16 residues in the CDR3. The V gene end was trimmed by 4 bases and the J gene end by 4 bases; junction bases not matched to a gene: 11. Per the germline V gene, CDR1 is SGHTA and CDR2 is FQGNSA. As originally analysed: Reference gene primer amplification gave estimated nucleated cell counts. Generated by immunoSEQ multiplex PCR, the TCRdb table keeps only in-frame clones and is missing some. That table furnishes V, J and clone size, whereas the DNA furnished D and trimming. There are 200,000 or so clones in the sample; 85% to 90% occur only once, and 4% to 4.5% lies in the top ten. Sequencing was performed on peripheral blood. The TCR originated in a man in his fifties or sixties with acute or convalescent COVID-19. V usage is TRBV7-2 and J usage is TRBJ1-2, with 8 bases fitting TRBD1. The CDR3 spells CASSSRGPWAVYGYTF. The CDR3 DNA reads TGTGCCAGCAGCTCCAGGGGGCCTTGGGCAGTCTATGGCTACACCTTC.